What follows describes a single TCR beta chain. No antigen is known for it. The PCR used 60 Vbeta and 13 Jbeta primers. Sequencing was performed with immunoSEQ multiplex PCR; in TCRdb, only in-frame clones are kept and a portion is missing. The table lists more than 95,000 clones, less than 80% of them singletons. This record comes from a study of cytomegalovirus exposure and HLA in healthy donors. Study-wide results and limits: The listing of some 170 TCR beta chains classed them as cytomegalovirus-associated.

Germline V gives CDR1 SGHRS, CDR2 YFSETQ. After removal of 2 bases from V and 2 bases from J, the junction contained 8 bases not matched to a gene. The CDR3 totals 16 residues. The sequenced material came from PBMCs. This rearrangement joins TRBV5-1 to TRBJ2-5, with 8 bases that match TRBD2. The TCR comes from a woman aged 50 to 60 in good health and CMV-seropositive. The CDR3 spells CASSLWTSQQQETQYF. DNA for the CDR3: TGCGCCAGCAGCTTATGGACTAGCCAACAACAAGAGACCCAGTACTTC.